Sequencing of this T cell receptor (beta chain) was carried out in a study of cytomegalovirus exposure and HLA in healthy donors. Study background: Samples from HLA-typed donors yielded 85 million to 95 million unique TCRs in an early data release.

Both 60 Vbeta primers and 13 Jbeta primers went into the PCR. The method was immunoSEQ multiplex PCR; TCRdb's version includes in-frame clones alone and lacks a portion of them. The sample lists fewer than 250,000 clones; 70% to 80% were seen once. The sequenced sample was PBMCs. This receptor was identified in a woman under 40 in good health and CMV-seronegative.

CDR3 sequence: CASSVAQGGEQFF. The CDR3 nucleotides are TGTGCCAGCAGCGTAGCTCAGGGCGGAGAGCAGTTCTTC. The rearrangement joins TRBV9 to TRBJ2-1; the D gene is possibly TRBD1 (5 bases). In germline, CDR1 is SGDLS, CDR2 YYNGEE. The ends were cut back, 0 bases at V and 10 bases at J, with 11 bases in the middle. This CDR3 is built from 13 residues.